One and the same sample provided the 20 T cell receptor beta chains below, sequenced in a study of T cell responses to AZD1222 COVID-19 vaccine. This table comes from immunoSEQ multiplex PCR, and its TCRdb copy is limited to in-frame clones, with some not included. This sample has around 30,000 clones, with about 93% found just once. Sequencing was performed on peripheral blood, taken on day 0 of AZD1222 vaccination. All receptors come from an adult in good health.

The CDR3 reads CASSLENPLPGHYYGYTF. The CDR3 bases are TGTGCCAGCAGCCTGGAAAACCCTTTACCAGGACATTACTATGGCTACACCTTC. J is TRBJ1-2 and V is TRBV3-1 (or the pseudogene TRBV3-2); a weak D match, TRBD1 (5 bases). Trimming pared 4 bases from V and 3 bases from J, leaving 24 bases between. The CDR3 spans 18 residues. CDR1 is LGHDT, CDR2 YNNKEL, per germline (reference sequence).

V usage is TRBV9 and J usage is TRBJ1-2, with a weak D call TRBD1 (6 bases). Trimming cost V 3 bases and J 8 bases, with 14 bases left between them. The CDR3 covers 13 residues. Germline V CDR1 and CDR2: SGDLS, YYNGEE. CDR3 sequence (DNA): TGTGCCAGCAGCGCTCAATGGGGGCTGGGCTACACCTTC. Residues: CASSAQWGLGYTF.

This sequence joins TRBV5-1 and TRBJ2-7; 8 positions match TRBD1. The junction had 15 bases not matched to a gene; V was cut back by 4 bases and J by 6 bases. Germline-derived CDR1 and CDR2 are SGHRS and YFSETQ. The CDR3 is 16 residues long. This CDR3 reads CASSLHRDNRGVEQYF. CDR3 nucleotide sequence: TGCGCCAGCAGCCTCCACCGGGACAACAGGGGGGTCGAGCAGTACTTC.

The CDR3 DNA reads as TGCGCCAGCAGCCAAGGTGCGGGAAGGGGTAACTCTGGAAACACCATATATTTT. Translation: CASSQGAGRGNSGNTIYF. The chain carries TRBV4-1 and TRBJ1-3; D is possibly TRBD1 (5 bases). Germline assignment: CDR1 MGHRA and CDR2 YSYEKL. Trimming took off 1 base at V and 0 bases at J, with 16 bases between the two ends. This CDR3 region has 18 residues.

V is TRBV4-1 and J is TRBJ1-1; D call uncertain. Per germline, CDR1 MGHRA and CDR2 YSYEKL. The CDR3 is 15 residues long. V gave up 5 bases and J gave up 1 base, with 14 bases separating them. The DNA of the CDR3 is TGCGCCAGCAGCAACTCCATCAGTGAGAACACTGAAGCTTTCTTT. Translating it yields CASSNSISENTEAFF.

The chain combines TRBV9 with TRBJ1-2; no clear D gene. CDR3 length: 14 amino acids. Trimming stripped 0 bases from V and 2 bases from J, with 8 bases between. Germline V gene data show CDR1 as SGDLS and CDR2 as YYNGEE. For the CDR3, the DNA is TGTGCCAGCAGCGTAGTCCCCCCGAACTATGGCTACACCTTC. It codes for CASSVVPPNYGYTF.

V gene TRBV5-4 combines with J gene TRBJ2-3; tentatively, D is TRBD1 (6 bases). The CDR3 sequence is 13 residues long. Trimming pared 4 bases from V and 3 bases from J, leaving 9 bases between. Germline V CDR1 and CDR2: SGHNT, YYREEE (reference sequence). Written as DNA, the CDR3 is TGTGCCAGCAGCATACAGGGAACAGATACGCAGTATTTT. Its protein product is CASSIQGTDTQYF.

This chain links TRBV25-1 with TRBJ1-4; the match to TRBD1 covers 8 bases. V lost 3 bases, J lost 10 bases, and 7 bases stayed unmatched. Germline-derived CDR1 and CDR2 are MGHDK and SYGVNS. The CDR3 sequence is 14 residues long. The CDR3 DNA is TGTGCCAGCAGTGACCCCCGGGACAGGTTAAAACTGTTTTTT. Translated: CASSDPRDRLKLFF. Filled out from reference TRBV25-1 and TRBJ1-4, the complete variable domain reads EADIYQTPRYLVIGTGKKITLECSQTMGHDKMYWYQQDPGMELHLIHYSYGVNSTEKGDLSSESTVSRIRTEHFPLTLESARPSHTSQYLCASSDPRDRLKLFFGSGTQLSVL.

The rearrangement links TRBV2 to TRBJ2-6, with TRBD2 matching over 8 bases. CDR1 and CDR2 (germline): SNHLY, FYNNEI. The CDR3 covers 17 residues. The CDR3 region has the DNA TGTGCTAAAGCGGGGGTGGAGGGGCCTACTGGGGCCAACGTCCTGACTTTC. It encodes CAKAGVEGPTGANVLTF.

This chain connects TRBV27 to TRBJ2-1; D unresolved. V lost 1 base and J lost 0, with 10 bases in between. There are 16 residues in the CDR3. Germline V CDR1 and CDR2: MNHEY, SMNVEV (reference sequence). CDR3 sequence: CASSLFAASSYNEQFF. For the CDR3, the DNA is TGTGCCAGCAGTTTATTTGCGGCAAGCTCCTACAATGAGCAGTTCTTC.

The chain is built from TRBV6-2 or TRBV6-3 and TRBJ1-5, with TRBD1 matching over 7 bases. Germline CDR1 and CDR2: MNHEY and SVGEGT. The CDR3 runs to 15 residues. J gave up 4 bases and V 3 bases, and 6 bases lay outside the gene matches. The CDR3 protein is CASSYNGQENQPQHF. The CDR3 DNA sequence: TGTGCCAGCAGTTATAACGGACAGGAGAATCAGCCCCAGCATTTT.

The genes are TRBV30 and TRBJ1-4, with D possibly matching TRBD1 (5 bases). Trimming removed 2 bases from V and 6 bases from J, with 16 bases in between. This CDR3 has 15 residues. The germline V gene encodes CDR1 GTSNPN and CDR2 SVGIG (reference sequence). The chain's CDR3 is CAWSYIGASDEKLFF. CDR3 DNA: TGTGCCTGGAGTTATATCGGGGCCTCGGATGAAAAACTGTTTTTT.

The CDR3 protein is CASSTNTEAFF. In DNA, the CDR3 is TGTGCCAGCAGTACGAACACTGAAGCTTTCTTT. The rearrangement uses TRBV6-5 and TRBJ1-1; D unresolved. The germline CDR1 and CDR2 sequences are MNHEY and SVGAGI. V was cut by 5 bases and J by 1 base, with 2 bases left in between. The CDR3 extends over 11 amino acids.

The table lists this clone with a count of one. This chain joins TRBV11-3 and TRBJ2-1, with TRBD2 matching over 13 bases. Germline CDR1 SGHNT, CDR2 YENEEA. J gave up 10 bases and V 5 bases, and 11 bases lay outside the gene matches. The CDR3 extends over 16 amino acids. This CDR3 reads CASSPGLAGLRGEQFF. DNA for the CDR3: TGTGCCAGCAGCCCGGGACTAGCGGGACTCCGAGGCGAGCAGTTCTTC.

This clone was seen once. A read error may account for a junction end that differs from germline. The chain combines TRBV29-1 with TRBJ1-1; 7 nucleotides match TRBD1. The CDR3 runs to 12 residues. The germline gives CDR1 SQVTM, CDR2 ANQGSEA. CDR3 residues: CSVETGNPEAFF. DNA for the CDR3: TGCAGCGTTGAGACAGGGAACCCTGAAGCTTTCTTT. Filled out from reference TRBV29-1 and TRBJ1-1, the complete variable domain reads SAVISQKPSRDICQRGTSLTIQCQVDSQVTMMFWYRQQPGQSLTLIATANQGSEATYESGFVIDKFPISRPNLTFSTLTVSNMSPEDSSIYLCSVETGNPEAFFGQGTRLTVV.

A single count supports this clone. The gene calls are TRBV6-5 and TRBJ1-2, with D possibly matching TRBD1 (6 bases). Germline-derived CDR1 and CDR2 are MNHEY and SVGAGI. The CDR3 runs to 15 residues. Deletions cut 2 bases from V and 0 bases from J, with 10 bases between. The CDR3 protein is CASSYGGSPNYGYTF. CDR3 nucleotide sequence: TGTGCCAGCAGTTACGGGGGCTCCCCTAACTATGGCTACACCTTC.

This clone was detected only a few times. V is TRBV24-1 and J is TRBJ2-7; D unresolved. CDR3 length: 11 residues. CDR1 is KGHDR and CDR2 is SFDVKD in the germline V gene. V lost 3 bases, J lost 4 bases, and 3 bases lay in between. This chain's CDR3 is CATSDGYEQYF. DNA of the CDR3: TGTGCCACCAGTGATGGGTACGAGCAGTACTTC.

The chain combines TRBV7-2 with TRBJ2-2; D is uncertain. Germline-derived CDR1 and CDR2 are SGHTA and FQGNSA. V was clipped by 2 bases and J by 5 bases, with 6 bases between them. CDR3 length: 13 amino acids. For the CDR3, the DNA is TGTGCCAGCAGCTTATTAGAGACCGGGGAGCTGTTTTTT. It specifies CASSLLETGELFF.

This chain joins TRBV4-1 and TRBJ2-1; D uncertain. V lost 0 bases and J lost 8, with 11 bases in between. The CDR3 spans 14 residues. CDR1 is MGHRA and CDR2 is YSYEKL in the germline V gene. The CDR3 DNA sequence: TGCGCCAGCAGCCAAGAAACATCTCGCCATGAGCAGTTCTTC. Translated: CASSQETSRHEQFF.

V gene TRBV5-6 combines with J gene TRBJ2-5, with 11 bases matching TRBD2. CDR1 SGHDT and CDR2 YYEEEE come from the germline V gene. The J segment lost 5 bases and the V segment lost 4 bases, leaving 7 bases of the junction unmatched. CDR3 length equals 15 residues. CDR3 in amino acids: CASSTGLAAKETQYF. CDR3 sequence (DNA): TGTGCCAGCAGCACGGGACTAGCGGCTAAGGAGACCCAGTACTTC.